This record looks at one T cell receptor (beta chain) sequence and its context. Germline V gene data show CDR1 as MDHEN and CDR2 as SYDVKM. CDR3 length: 14 residues. The trim removed 4 bases at V and 8 bases at J, leaving 7 bases unmatched. The data stem from a study of cytomegalovirus exposure and HLA in healthy donors. In the PCR, 60 Vbeta and 13 Jbeta primers were used. The repertoire was sequenced with immunoSEQ multiplex PCR; TCRdb's copy has only in-frame clones and lacks some. The sample has 100,000 or so clones, around 83% seen once; the top ten hold about 1.2%. This TCR derives from a woman between 18 and 29 years old in good health and CMV-seronegative. V gene TRBV28 combines with J gene TRBJ1-4; 7 positions match TRBD1. The sequencing sample was made of PBMCs. As DNA, the CDR3 is TGTGCCAGCAGTTCCGGACAGGACCAGGAAAAACTGTTTTTT. Translating gives CASSSGQDQEKLFF.